This T cell receptor (beta chain) comes out of a study of T cell responses to AZD1222 COVID-19 vaccine. Study-wide points: Females made up more of the donors, who were largely white British, and clonal diversity may have come out too low. Spike-specific TCR repertoires showed rising breadth and depth after two AZD1222 doses.

As regards this clone: Its antigen remains unknown.

The method was immunoSEQ multiplex PCR; TCRdb's version includes in-frame clones alone and lacks a portion of them. The repertoire includes about 190,000 clones, approximately 90% of them detected once, and over 0.75% sits in the top ten. This clonotype was sampled from an adult in good health. Here the sequenced sample was peripheral blood, taken on day 0 of AZD1222 vaccination.

CDR3 amino acids: CASSQAQGTYGYTF. The CDR3, as DNA: TGTGCCAGCAGCCAAGCTCAGGGGACCTATGGCTACACCTTC. The chain combines TRBV3-1 (or the pseudogene TRBV3-2) with TRBJ1-2; a weak D match, TRBD1 (6 bases). The germline CDR1 and CDR2 sequences are LGHDT and YNNKEL (reference sequence). The CDR3 is 14 amino acids. Trimming shortened V by 1 base and J by 4 bases, and 10 bases separated the two germline ends.